The present TCR beta chain was sequenced within a study of blood T cell repertoires in COVID-19. Here immunoSEQ multiplex PCR was the method, and the copy in TCRdb shows in-frame clones only, minus some. The profile shows about 74,000 clones, roughly 87% of them singletons. The CDR3 runs to 16 residues. Losses at the gene ends were 6 bases for V and 6 bases for J; bases not matched to a gene: 13. Per germline, CDR1 SGHNT and CDR2 YYREEE (reference sequence). The rearrangement joins TRBV5-4 to TRBJ1-3; TRBD1 agrees at 9 bases. The sample consisted of peripheral blood. The sequence derives from a woman aged 80 or over with active or convalescent COVID-19. The CDR3 DNA sequence: TGTGCCAGCACCTCAGGCGGACAGGGGTTTGAAAACACCATATATTTT. Its translation: CASTSGGQGFENTIYF.